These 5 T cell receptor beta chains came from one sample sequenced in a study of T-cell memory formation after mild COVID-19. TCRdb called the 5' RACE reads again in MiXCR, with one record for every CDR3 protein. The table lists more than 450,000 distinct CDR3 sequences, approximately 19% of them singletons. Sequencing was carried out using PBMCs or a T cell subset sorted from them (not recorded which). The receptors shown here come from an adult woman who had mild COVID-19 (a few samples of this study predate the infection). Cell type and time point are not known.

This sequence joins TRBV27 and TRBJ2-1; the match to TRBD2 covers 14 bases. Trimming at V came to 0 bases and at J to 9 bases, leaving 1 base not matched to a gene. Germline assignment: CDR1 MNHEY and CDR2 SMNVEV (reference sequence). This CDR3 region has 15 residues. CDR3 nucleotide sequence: TGTGCCAGCAGTTTATCGGGACTAGCGGGAGTTGAGCAGTTCTTC. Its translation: CASSLSGLAGVEQFF.

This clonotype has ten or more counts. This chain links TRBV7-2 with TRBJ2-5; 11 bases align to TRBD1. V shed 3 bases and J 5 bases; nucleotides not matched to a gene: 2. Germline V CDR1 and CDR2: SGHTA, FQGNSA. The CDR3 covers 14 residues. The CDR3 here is CASSLDRGRETQYF. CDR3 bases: TGTGCCAGCAGCTTGGACAGGGGGCGTGAGACCCAGTACTTC.

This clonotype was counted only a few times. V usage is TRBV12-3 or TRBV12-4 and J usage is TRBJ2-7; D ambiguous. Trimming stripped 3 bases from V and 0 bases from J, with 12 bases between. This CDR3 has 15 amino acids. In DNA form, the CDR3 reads TGTGCCAGCAGTTTGGTGTCAGCAAGCTCCTACGAGCAGTACTTC. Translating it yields CASSLVSASSYEQYF.

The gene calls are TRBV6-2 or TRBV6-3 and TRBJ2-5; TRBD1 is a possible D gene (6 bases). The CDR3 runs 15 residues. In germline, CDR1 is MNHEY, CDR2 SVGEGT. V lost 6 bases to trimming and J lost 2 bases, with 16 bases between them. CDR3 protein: CASSPSDRFQETQYF. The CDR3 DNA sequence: TGTGCCAGCAGCCCATCAGACAGGTTTCAAGAGACCCAGTACTTC.

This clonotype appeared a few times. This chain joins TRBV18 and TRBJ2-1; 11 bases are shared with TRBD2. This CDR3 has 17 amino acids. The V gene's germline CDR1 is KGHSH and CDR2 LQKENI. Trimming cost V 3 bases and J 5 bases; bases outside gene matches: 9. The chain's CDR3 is CASSPPVAGGPHNEQFF. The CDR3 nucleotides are TGTGCCAGCTCACCGCCGGTAGCGGGAGGGCCCCACAATGAGCAGTTCTTC.